This record concerns one T cell receptor beta chain sequence. With 60 Vbeta and 13 Jbeta primers, the PCR was carried out. Profiling relied on immunoSEQ multiplex PCR, and the TCRdb table lists in-frame clones only, not all of them. The data contain around 180,000 clones, around 80% of them singletons. The sample belongs to a study of cytomegalovirus exposure and HLA in healthy donors. The sequencing input was PBMCs. This TCR came from a woman in her forties or fifties in good health and CMV-seropositive.

For the CDR3, the DNA is TGTGCCAGCAGCAGCAGCGGGGGGAAGACAGATACGCAGTATTTT. It is translated as CASSSSGGKTDTQYF. The V gene is TRBV7-9, the J gene TRBJ2-3, with TRBD2 matching 9 bases. The CDR3 totals 15 residues. Germline trimming cut 5 bases from V and 3 bases from J; bases unmatched to any gene: 6. In germline, CDR1 is SEHNR, CDR2 FQNEAQ (reference sequence).